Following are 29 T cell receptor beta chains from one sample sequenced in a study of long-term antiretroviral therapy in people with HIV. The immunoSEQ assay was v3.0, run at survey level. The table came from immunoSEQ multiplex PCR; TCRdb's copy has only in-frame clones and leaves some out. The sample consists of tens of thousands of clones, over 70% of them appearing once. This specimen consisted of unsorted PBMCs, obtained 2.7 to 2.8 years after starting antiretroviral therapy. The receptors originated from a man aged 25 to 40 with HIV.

The CDR3 protein is CASSIALAGGPLEQFF. For the CDR3, the DNA is TGTGCCAGTAGTATAGCGTTAGCGGGGGGGCCACTTGAGCAGTTCTTC. The chain employs TRBV19 and TRBJ2-1; 11 nucleotides align to TRBD2. The CDR3 consists of 16 residues. Germline loops: CDR1 LNHDA, CDR2 SQIVND (reference sequence). J gave up 9 bases and V 1 base, and 8 bases lay outside the gene matches.

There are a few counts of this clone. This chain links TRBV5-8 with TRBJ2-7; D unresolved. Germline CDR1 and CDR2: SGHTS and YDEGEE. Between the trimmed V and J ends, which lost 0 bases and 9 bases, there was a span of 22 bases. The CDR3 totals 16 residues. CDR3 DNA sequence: TGTGCCAGCAGCTTGGAACGCTTCGGCCTCCTCTCCGGGCAGTACTTC. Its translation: CASSLERFGLLSGQYF.

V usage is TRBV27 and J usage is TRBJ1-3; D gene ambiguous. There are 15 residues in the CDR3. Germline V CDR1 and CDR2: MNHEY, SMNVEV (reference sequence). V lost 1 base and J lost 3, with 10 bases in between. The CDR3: CASSLLGGVGNTIYF. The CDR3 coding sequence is TGTGCCAGCAGTTTATTGGGAGGTGTTGGAAACACCATATATTTT.

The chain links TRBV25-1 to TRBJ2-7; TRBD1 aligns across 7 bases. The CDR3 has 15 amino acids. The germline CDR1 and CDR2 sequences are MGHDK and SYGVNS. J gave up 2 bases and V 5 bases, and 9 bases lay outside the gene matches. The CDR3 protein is CASSKTGALAYEQYF. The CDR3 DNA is TGTGCCAGCAGTAAAACAGGGGCCCTAGCCTACGAGCAGTACTTC.

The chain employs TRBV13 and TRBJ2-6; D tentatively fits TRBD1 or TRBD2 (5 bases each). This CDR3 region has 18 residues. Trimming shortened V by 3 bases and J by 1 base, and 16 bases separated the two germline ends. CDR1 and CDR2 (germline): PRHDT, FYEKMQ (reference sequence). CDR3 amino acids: CASSFSGMGVSGANVLTF. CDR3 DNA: TGTGCCAGCAGCTTTTCCGGGATGGGGGTTTCTGGGGCCAACGTCCTGACTTTC.

CDR3 region: CASSSRPTWDAEAFF. The CDR3 DNA sequence: TGTGCCAGCAGTTCGCGACCTACGTGGGACGCTGAAGCTTTCTTT. V usage is TRBV11-2 and J usage is TRBJ1-1, with a weak D call TRBD1 (5 bases). This CDR3 comprises 15 residues. Germline loops: CDR1 SGHAT, CDR2 FQNNGV. Trimming shortened V by 6 bases and J by 6 bases, and 20 bases separated the two germline ends.

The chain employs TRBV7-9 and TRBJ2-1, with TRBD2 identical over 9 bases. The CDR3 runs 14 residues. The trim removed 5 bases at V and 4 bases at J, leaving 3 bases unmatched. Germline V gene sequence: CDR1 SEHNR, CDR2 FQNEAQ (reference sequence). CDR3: CASSRSGGYNEQFF. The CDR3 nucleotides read TGTGCCAGCAGCCGTAGCGGGGGTTACAATGAGCAGTTCTTC.

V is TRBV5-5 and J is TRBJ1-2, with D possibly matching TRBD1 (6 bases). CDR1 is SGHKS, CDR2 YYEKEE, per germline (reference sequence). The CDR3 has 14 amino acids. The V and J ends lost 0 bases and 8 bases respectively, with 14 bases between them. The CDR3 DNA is TGTGCCAGCAGCTTGGAGTTCGGGGGCCGAGGCTACACCTTC. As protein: CASSLEFGGRGYTF.

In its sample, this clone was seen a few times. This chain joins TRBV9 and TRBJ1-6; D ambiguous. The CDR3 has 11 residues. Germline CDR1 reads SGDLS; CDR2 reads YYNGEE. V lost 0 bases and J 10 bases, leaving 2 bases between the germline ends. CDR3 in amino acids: CASSVDSPLHF. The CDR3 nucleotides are TGTGCCAGCAGCGTAGACTCACCCCTCCACTTT. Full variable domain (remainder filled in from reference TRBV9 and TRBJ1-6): DSGVTQTPKHLITATGQRVTLRCSPRSGDLSVYWYQQSLDQGLQFLIQYYNGEERAKGNILERFSAQQFPDLHSELNLSSLELGDSALYFCASSVDSPLHFGNGTRLTVT.

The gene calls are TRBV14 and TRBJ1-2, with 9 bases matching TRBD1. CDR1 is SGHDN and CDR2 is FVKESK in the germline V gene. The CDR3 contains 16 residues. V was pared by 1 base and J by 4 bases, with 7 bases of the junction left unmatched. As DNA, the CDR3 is TGTGCCAGCAGCCAAGCCCCGACAGGGGGGGGCTATGGCTACACCTTC. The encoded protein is CASSQAPTGGGYGYTF.

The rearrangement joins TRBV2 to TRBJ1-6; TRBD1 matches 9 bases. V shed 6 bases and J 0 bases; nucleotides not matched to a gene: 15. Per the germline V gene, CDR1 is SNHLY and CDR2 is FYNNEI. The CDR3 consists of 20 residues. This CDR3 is CASSETGQGLGSSYNSPLHF. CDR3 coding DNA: TGTGCCAGCAGCGAAACGGGACAGGGTTTAGGTAGCTCCTATAATTCACCCCTCCACTTT.

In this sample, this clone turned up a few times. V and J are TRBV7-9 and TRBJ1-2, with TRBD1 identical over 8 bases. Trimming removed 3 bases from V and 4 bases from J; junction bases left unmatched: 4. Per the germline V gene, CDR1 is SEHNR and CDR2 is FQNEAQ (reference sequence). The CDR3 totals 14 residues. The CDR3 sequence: CASSLGQELYGYTF. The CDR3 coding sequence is TGTGCCAGCAGCTTGGGACAGGAACTCTATGGCTACACCTTC.

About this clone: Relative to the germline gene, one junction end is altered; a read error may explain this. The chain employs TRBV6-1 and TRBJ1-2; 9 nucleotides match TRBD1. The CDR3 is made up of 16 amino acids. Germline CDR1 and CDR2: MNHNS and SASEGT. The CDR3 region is CASSEGTGVWICGYAF. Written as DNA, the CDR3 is TGTGCCAGCAGTGAAGGGACAGGGGTATGGATCTGTGGCTACGCCTTC.

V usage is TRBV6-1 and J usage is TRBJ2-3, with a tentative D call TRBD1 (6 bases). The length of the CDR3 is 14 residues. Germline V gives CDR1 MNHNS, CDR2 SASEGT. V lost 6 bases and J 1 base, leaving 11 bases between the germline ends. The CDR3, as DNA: TGTGCCAGCAGCTTTAGACAGGGCACAGATACGCAGTATTTT. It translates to CASSFRQGTDTQYF.

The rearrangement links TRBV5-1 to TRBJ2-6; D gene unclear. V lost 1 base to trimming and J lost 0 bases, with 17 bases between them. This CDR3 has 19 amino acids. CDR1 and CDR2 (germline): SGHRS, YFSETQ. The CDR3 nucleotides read TGCGCCAGCAGCTTGAACAGCCGGGTCCAGAGCTCTGGGGCCAACGTCCTGACTTTC. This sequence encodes CASSLNSRVQSSGANVLTF.

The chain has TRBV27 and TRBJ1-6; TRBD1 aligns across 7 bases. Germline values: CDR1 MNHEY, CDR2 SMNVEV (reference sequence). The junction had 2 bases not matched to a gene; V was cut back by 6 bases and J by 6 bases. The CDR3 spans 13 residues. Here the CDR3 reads CASSRDSNSPLHF. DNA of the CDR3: TGTGCCAGCAGCCGGGACAGTAATTCACCCCTCCACTTT.

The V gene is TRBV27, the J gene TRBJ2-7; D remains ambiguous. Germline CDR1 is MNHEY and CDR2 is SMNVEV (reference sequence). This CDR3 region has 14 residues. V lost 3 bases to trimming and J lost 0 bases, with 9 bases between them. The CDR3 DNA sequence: TGTGCCAGCAGTTTTGGAGAACCCTCCTACGAGCAGTACTTC. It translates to CASSFGEPSYEQYF.

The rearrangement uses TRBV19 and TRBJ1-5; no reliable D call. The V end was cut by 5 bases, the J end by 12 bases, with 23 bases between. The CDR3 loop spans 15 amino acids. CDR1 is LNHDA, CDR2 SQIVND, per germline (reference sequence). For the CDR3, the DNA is TGTGCCAGTAGTCGGTCCAATCTGGAGGACCCCGTCCAGCATTTT. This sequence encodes CASSRSNLEDPVQHF.

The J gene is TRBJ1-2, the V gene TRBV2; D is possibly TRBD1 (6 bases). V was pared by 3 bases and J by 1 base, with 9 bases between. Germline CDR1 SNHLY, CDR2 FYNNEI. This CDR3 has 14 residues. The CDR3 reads CASSDRGNNYGYTF. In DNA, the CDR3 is TGTGCCAGCAGTGACAGGGGAAATAACTATGGCTACACCTTC.

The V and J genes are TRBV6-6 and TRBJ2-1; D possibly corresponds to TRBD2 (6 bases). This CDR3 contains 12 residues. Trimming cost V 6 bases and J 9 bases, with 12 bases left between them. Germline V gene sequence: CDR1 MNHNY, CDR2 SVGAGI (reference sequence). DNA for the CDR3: TGTGCCAGCAGGAGGGTGGGAGGTGAGCAGTTCTTC. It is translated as CASRRVGGEQFF.

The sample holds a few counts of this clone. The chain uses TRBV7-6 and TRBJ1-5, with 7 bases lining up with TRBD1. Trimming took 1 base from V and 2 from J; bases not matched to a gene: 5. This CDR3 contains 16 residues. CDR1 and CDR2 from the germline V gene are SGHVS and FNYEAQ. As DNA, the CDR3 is TGTGCCAGCAGCTTAGTGCCAGGGGGAGGCAATCAGCCCCAGCATTTT. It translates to CASSLVPGGGNQPQHF.

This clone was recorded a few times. CDR3 sequence reads: CASRQGAGGYEQYF. The CDR3 nucleotides are TGTGCCAGCAGGCAGGGGGCTGGGGGCTACGAGCAGTACTTC. This sequence joins TRBV2 and TRBJ2-7; 8 nucleotides agree with TRBD1. The V gene's germline CDR1 is SNHLY and CDR2 FYNNEI. There are 14 residues in the CDR3. The ends lost 6 bases at V and 3 bases at J; junction bases unmatched: 7.

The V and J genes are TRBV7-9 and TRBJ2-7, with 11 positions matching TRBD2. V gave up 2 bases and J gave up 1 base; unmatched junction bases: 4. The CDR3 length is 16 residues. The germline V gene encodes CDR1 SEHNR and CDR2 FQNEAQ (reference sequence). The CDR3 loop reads CASSLTSGGPSYEQYF. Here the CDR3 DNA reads TGTGCCAGCAGCTTAACTAGCGGGGGCCCTTCCTACGAGCAGTACTTC.

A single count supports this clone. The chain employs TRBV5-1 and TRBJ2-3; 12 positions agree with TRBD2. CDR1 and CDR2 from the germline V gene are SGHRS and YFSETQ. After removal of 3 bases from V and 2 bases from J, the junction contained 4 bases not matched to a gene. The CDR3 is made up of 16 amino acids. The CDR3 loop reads CASSSGLAGPTDTQYF. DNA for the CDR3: TGCGCCAGCAGCTCCGGACTAGCGGGACCCACAGATACGCAGTATTTT.

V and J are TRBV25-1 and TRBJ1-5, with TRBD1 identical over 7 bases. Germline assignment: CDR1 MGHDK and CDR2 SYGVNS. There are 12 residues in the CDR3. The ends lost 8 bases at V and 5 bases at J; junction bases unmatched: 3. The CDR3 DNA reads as TGTGCCAGCCAAGGGGGCGATCAGCCCCAGCATTTT. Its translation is CASQGGDQPQHF.

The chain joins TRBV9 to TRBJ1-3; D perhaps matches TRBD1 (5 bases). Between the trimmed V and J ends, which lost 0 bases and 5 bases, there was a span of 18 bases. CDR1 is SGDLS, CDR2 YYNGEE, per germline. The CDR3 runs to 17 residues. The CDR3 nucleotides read TGTGCCAGCAGCGTAGATGTTGGGGGGGAAGGTAGAAACACCATATATTTT. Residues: CASSVDVGGEGRNTIYF.

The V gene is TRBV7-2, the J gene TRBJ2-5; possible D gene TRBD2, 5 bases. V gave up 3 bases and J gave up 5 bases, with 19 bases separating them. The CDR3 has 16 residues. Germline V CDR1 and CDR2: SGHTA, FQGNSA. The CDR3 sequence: CASSFTGKGTGETQYF. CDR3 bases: TGTGCCAGCAGCTTTACCGGGAAGGGTACGGGGGAGACCCAGTACTTC.

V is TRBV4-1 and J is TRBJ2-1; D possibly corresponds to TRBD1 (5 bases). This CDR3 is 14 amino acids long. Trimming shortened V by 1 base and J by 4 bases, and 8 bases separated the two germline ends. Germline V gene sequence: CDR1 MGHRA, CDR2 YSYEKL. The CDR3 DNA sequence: TGCGCCAGCAGCCAAGGGGGCGCGTACAATGAGCAGTTCTTC. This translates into CASSQGGAYNEQFF.

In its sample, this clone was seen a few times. CDR3 residues: CASRTTGNYGYTF. In DNA, the CDR3 is TGTGCCAGCAGAACGACAGGGAACTATGGCTACACCTTC. The chain combines TRBV6-5 with TRBJ1-2, with 7 bases aligning to TRBD1. CDR3 length equals 13 residues. V trimming: 6 bases; J trimming: 2 bases; junction bases outside the gene matches: 3. Germline CDR1 and CDR2: MNHEY and SVGAGI.